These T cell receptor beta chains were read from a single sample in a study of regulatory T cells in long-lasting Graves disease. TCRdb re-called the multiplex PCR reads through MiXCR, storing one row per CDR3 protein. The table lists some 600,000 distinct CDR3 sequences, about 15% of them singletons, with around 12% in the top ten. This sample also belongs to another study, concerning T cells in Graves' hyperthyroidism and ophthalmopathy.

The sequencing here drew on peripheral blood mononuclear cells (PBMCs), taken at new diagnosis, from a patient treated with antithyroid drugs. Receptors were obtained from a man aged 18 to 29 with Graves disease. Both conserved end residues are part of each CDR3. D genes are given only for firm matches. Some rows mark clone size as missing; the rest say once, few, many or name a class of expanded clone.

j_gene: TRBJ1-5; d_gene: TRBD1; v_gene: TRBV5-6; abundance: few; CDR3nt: TGTGCCAGCAACTTCGGACAGGGTGCTCAGCCCCAGCATTTT; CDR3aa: CASNFGQGAQPQHF
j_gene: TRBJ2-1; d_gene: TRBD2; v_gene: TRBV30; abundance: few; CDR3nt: TGTGCCTGGAGTGTCGGTCGGCCGGGGGGTTATGAGCAGTTCTTC; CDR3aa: CAWSVGRPGGYEQFF
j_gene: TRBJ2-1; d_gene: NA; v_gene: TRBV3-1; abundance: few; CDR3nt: TGTGCCAGCAGCCTCACCATGACCTCCTACAATGAGCAGTTCTTC; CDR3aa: CASSLTMTSYNEQFF
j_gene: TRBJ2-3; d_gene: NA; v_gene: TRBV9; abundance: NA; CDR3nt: TGTGCCAGCAGCGTAGGGGGACTCCCAAAATCGGATACGCAGTATTTT; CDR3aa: CASSVGGLPKSDTQYF
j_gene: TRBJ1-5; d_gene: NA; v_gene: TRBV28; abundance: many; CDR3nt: TGTGCCAGCAGGCCCGCGGGGAGGGAGAGCAATCAGCCCCAGCATTTT; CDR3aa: CASRPAGRESNQPQHF
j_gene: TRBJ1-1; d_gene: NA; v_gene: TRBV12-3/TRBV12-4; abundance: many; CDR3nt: TGTGCCAGCGTGACTCGACGGAACACTGAAGCTTTCTTT; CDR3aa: CASVTRRNTEAFF
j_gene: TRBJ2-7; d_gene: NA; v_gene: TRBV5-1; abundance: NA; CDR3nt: TGCGCCAGCAGCCCCCGTTACGGGGGGCGCTCCTACGAGCAGTACTTC; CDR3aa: CASSPRYGGRSYEQYF
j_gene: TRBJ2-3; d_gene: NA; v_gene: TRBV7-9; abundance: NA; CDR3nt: TGTGCCAGCAGCTTGGCCGGGAGTTCCACAGATACGCAGTATTTT; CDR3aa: CASSLAGSSTDTQYF
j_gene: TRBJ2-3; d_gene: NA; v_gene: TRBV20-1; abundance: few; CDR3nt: TGCAGTGCTAGAGCGCCTGGGCCAGATACGCAGTATTTT; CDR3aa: CSARAPGPDTQYF
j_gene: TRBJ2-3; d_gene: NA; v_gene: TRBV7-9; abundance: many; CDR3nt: TGTGCCAGCAGCTCAAGACAGGCCAGCACAGATACGCAGTATTTT; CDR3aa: CASSSRQASTDTQYF
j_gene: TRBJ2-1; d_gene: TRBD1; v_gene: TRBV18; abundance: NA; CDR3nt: TGTGCCAGCTCACCACCGCCCGGGGAGCAGGGGGCTGTCAATGAGCAGTTCTTC; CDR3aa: CASSPPPGEQGAVNEQFF
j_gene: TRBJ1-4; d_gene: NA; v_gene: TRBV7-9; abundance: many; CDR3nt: TGTGCCAGCAGCTCGGCGAGAGGAACTAATGAAAAACTGTTTTTT; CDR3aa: CASSSARGTNEKLFF
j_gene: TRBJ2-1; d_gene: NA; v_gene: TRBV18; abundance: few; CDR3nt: TGTGCCAGCTCACCCCAGACCGTGAGGTACAATGAGCAGTTCTTC; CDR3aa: CASSPQTVRYNEQFF
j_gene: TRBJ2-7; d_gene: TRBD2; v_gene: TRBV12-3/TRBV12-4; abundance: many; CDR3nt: TGTGCCAGCAGTCCGGGACTAGCGGGTTCCACCTACGAGCAGTACTTC; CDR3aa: CASSPGLAGSTYEQYF
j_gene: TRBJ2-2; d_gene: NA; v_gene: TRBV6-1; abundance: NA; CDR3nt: TGTGCCAGCCGCTTCGGGAGTTTCACCGGGGAGCTGTTTTTT; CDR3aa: CASRFGSFTGELFF
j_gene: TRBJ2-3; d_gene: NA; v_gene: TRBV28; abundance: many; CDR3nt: TGTGCCAGCAGTTGGTACCCAAGCACAGATACGCAGTATTTT; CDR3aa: CASSWYPSTDTQYF
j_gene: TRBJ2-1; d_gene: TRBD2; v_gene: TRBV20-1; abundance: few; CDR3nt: TGCAGTGCCGTTACCGGGACTAGAGTTACCAATGAGCAGTTCTTC; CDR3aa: CSAVTGTRVTNEQFF
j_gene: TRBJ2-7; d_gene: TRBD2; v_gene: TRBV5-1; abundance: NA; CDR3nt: TGCGCCAGCAGCTTGACCCCGACTAGCGGGAGAGGGGGATTATACGAGCAGTACTTC; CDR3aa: CASSLTPTSGRGGLYEQYF
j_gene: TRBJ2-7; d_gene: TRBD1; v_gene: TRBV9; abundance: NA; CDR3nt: TGTGCCAGCAGCGTCAACGACAGGGCCCTCTCCTACGAGCAGTACTTC; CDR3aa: CASSVNDRALSYEQYF
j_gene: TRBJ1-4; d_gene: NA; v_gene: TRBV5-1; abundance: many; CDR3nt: TGCGCCAGCAGCCGGGGGGATTCAACTAATGAAAAACTGTTTTTT; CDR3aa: CASSRGDSTNEKLFF
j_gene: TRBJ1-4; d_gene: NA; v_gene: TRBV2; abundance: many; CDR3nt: TGTGCCAGCAGTGACCTTCAACGGGAAAAACTGTTTTTT; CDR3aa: CASSDLQREKLFF
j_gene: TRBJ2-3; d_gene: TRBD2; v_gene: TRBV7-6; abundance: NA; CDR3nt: TGTGCCAGCAGCCGTACTAGCGGGAGAGGGACAGATACGCAGTATTTT; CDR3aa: CASSRTSGRGTDTQYF